The 29 T cell receptor beta chains given below trace back to one sample, sequenced in a study of CD8+ T cells in alopecia areata. Regarding treatment: oral pan-JAK inhibitor, 5-10 mg twice daily. The authors extracted RNA and reverse transcribed it into cDNA as the sequencing template. Only in-frame clones appear in the TCRdb table, and some are missing; sequencing was by immunoSEQ multiplex PCR. Altogether about 270,000 clones are present, 60% being singletons, with the ten largest covering 0.75% to 0.95%. The starting material was CD4+ T cells sorted from blood, obtained around week 52, from a patient treated with tofacitinib. These receptors were taken from a human donor with alopecia areata.

The chain combines TRBV5-1 with TRBJ2-1; perhaps D is TRBD1 or TRBD2 (5 bases each). The CDR3 covers 12 residues. V dropped 4 bases and J dropped 10 bases, with 12 bases sitting between them. Germline V CDR1 and CDR2: SGHRS, YFSETQ. CDR3 amino acids: CASSMGVTEQFF. In DNA, the CDR3 is TGCGCCAGCAGCATGGGGGTGACGGAGCAGTTCTTC. The variable domain in full, with the rest retrieved from reference TRBV5-1 and TRBJ2-1, is KAGVTQTPRYLIKTRGQQVTLSCSPISGHRSVSWYQQTPGQGLQFLFEYFSETQRNKGNFPGRFSGRQFSNSRSEMNVSTLELGDSALYLCASSMGVTEQFFGPGTRLTVL.

V usage is TRBV7-3 and J usage is TRBJ2-7, with a weak D call TRBD1 (5 bases). The germline V and J ends were trimmed by 4 bases and 5 bases, with 12 bases remaining between them. The CDR3 consists of 13 residues. Germline CDR1 reads SGHTA; CDR2 reads FQGTGA. The CDR3 region is CASSYGHGDEQYF. DNA of the CDR3: TGTGCCAGCAGCTACGGACATGGCGACGAGCAGTACTTC.

The chain joins TRBV27 to TRBJ2-3, with D unclear. In germline, CDR1 is MNHEY, CDR2 SMNVEV (reference sequence). V gave up 7 bases and J gave up 3 bases, with 8 bases separating them. CDR3 length: 12 amino acids. CDR3 DNA sequence: TGTGCCAGCAAGAAGAGGACAGATACGCAGTATTTT. Translated, it gives CASKKRTDTQYF.

The gene calls are TRBV5-1 and TRBJ2-1; 11 bases map to TRBD2. Germline CDR1 is SGHRS and CDR2 is YFSETQ. J lost 3 bases, V lost 4 bases, and 3 bases had no gene match. The CDR3 contains 15 residues. CDR3 loop: CASSLGTSGYNEQFF. Here the CDR3 DNA reads TGCGCCAGCAGCCTCGGGACTAGCGGCTACAATGAGCAGTTCTTC.

The V call is TRBV9, the J call TRBJ2-7; no clear D gene. Trimming shortened V by 0 bases and J by 3 bases, and 10 bases separated the two germline ends. This CDR3 has 14 residues. CDR1 and CDR2 (germline): SGDLS, YYNGEE. The CDR3 DNA reads as TGTGCCAGCAGCGTAGGTGGGTCCGACTACGAGCAGTACTTC. Amino acids: CASSVGGSDYEQYF.

The rearrangement links TRBV25-1 to TRBJ1-3; D gene uncertain. CDR3 length equals 13 residues. Germline CDR1 and CDR2: MGHDK and SYGVNS. V lost 2 bases and J 4 bases, leaving 6 bases between the germline ends. The CDR3 sequence: CASSENTGNTIYF. CDR3 nucleotide sequence: TGTGCCAGCAGTGAAAACACGGGAAACACCATATATTTT.

The chain joins TRBV4-2 to TRBJ2-5; D ambiguous. The CDR3 is 14 amino acids. The V and J ends lost 1 base and 1 base respectively, with 7 bases between them. The germline CDR1 and CDR2 sequences are LGHNA and YNFKEQ. The CDR3 loop is CASSQGAVQETQYF. CDR3 nucleotide sequence: TGTGCCAGCAGCCAAGGGGCGGTCCAAGAGACCCAGTACTTC.

This clone was detected a few times. The CDR3 spells CASSPLGSADTQYF. DNA for the CDR3: TGTGCCAGCAGCCCACTGGGCAGCGCAGATACGCAGTATTTT. The gene calls are TRBV9 and TRBJ2-3; the D is unclear. CDR1 and CDR2 (germline): SGDLS, YYNGEE. V was shortened by 4 bases and J by 4 bases, with 13 bases between the two germline ends. This CDR3 spans 14 amino acids.

The chain recombines TRBV30 with TRBJ2-1; D ambiguous. Trimming pared 1 base from V and 0 bases from J, leaving 4 bases between. The CDR3 extends over 13 amino acids. Germline CDR1 and CDR2: GTSNPN and SVGIG (reference sequence). As DNA, the CDR3 is TGTGCCTGGAGTGGACACTCCTACAATGAGCAGTTCTTC. Amino acid sequence: CAWSGHSYNEQFF.

The rearrangement joins TRBV5-1 to TRBJ1-1; 8 bases agree with TRBD1. The CDR3 covers 15 residues. The J segment lost 4 bases and the V segment lost 3 bases, leaving 8 bases of the junction unmatched. The germline gives CDR1 SGHRS, CDR2 YFSETQ. This CDR3 is CASSSAGGAITEAFF. The CDR3 DNA follows: TGCGCCAGCAGCTCGGCAGGGGGCGCGATCACTGAAGCTTTCTTT.

V usage is TRBV2 and J usage is TRBJ1-1; unclear D gene. V was trimmed by 3 bases and J by 0 bases, leaving 8 bases between them. Germline V lookup: CDR1 SNHLY, CDR2 FYNNEI. The CDR3 spans 14 residues. CDR3 in amino acids: CASSDPIMNTEAFF. CDR3 sequence (DNA): TGTGCCAGCAGTGATCCGATAATGAACACTGAAGCTTTCTTT.

This chain links TRBV15 with TRBJ2-5; D is possibly TRBD1 or TRBD2 (6 bases each). The CDR3 contains 13 residues. From germline, CDR1 is LNHNV and CDR2 YYDKDF (reference sequence). Trimming pared 8 bases from V and 3 bases from J, leaving 13 bases between. The CDR3 region is CATAFGGEETQYF. The CDR3 nucleotides read TGTGCCACCGCATTCGGGGGCGAAGAGACCCAGTACTTC.

V usage is TRBV9 and J usage is TRBJ2-7, with 10 bases matching TRBD2. Germline loops: CDR1 SGDLS, CDR2 YYNGEE. Trimming at V came to 3 bases and at J to 3 bases, leaving 3 bases not matched to a gene. This CDR3 has 14 residues. The CDR3 reads CASSAASGGYEQYF. The CDR3 bases are TGTGCCAGCAGCGCGGCTAGCGGGGGCTACGAGCAGTACTTC.

This clone was seen once. This chain joins TRBV5-6 and TRBJ1-1, with a possible D match to TRBD1 (5 bases). The V gene's germline CDR1 is SGHDT and CDR2 YYEEEE. V lost 3 bases and J lost 1, with 16 bases in between. This CDR3 has 16 amino acids. CDR3 bases: TGTGCCAGCAGCTACGGTCGGGGACGTGGGAACACTGAAGCTTTCTTT. This translates into CASSYGRGRGNTEAFF.

The chain employs TRBV5-1 and TRBJ2-2, with 11 bases identical to TRBD2. The CDR3 runs 17 residues. The germline gives CDR1 SGHRS, CDR2 YFSETQ. V lost 2 bases to trimming and J lost 2 bases; unmatched junction nucleotides: 5. Here the CDR3 reads CASSLLAGVSNTGELFF. The CDR3 bases are TGCGCCAGCAGCTTACTAGCGGGGGTCAGCAACACCGGGGAGCTGTTTTTT.

J is TRBJ1-2 and V is TRBV5-4; 10 bases are a match to TRBD1. The CDR3 sequence is 15 residues long. The trim removed 5 bases at V and 3 bases at J, leaving 7 bases unmatched. From germline, CDR1 is SGHNT and CDR2 YYREEE (reference sequence). CDR3: CASRFGTGAHYGYTF. CDR3 bases: TGTGCCAGCAGATTCGGGACAGGGGCCCACTATGGCTACACCTTC.

V gene TRBV30 combines with J gene TRBJ2-1; 11 positions match TRBD2. The trim removed 0 bases at V and 15 bases at J, leaving 4 bases unmatched. The CDR3 is 12 amino acids. Per germline, CDR1 GTSNPN and CDR2 SVGIG (reference sequence). The CDR3 is CAWSVLAGVGFF. CDR3 bases: TGTGCCTGGAGTGTACTAGCGGGGGTGGGGTTCTTC.

This clone occurred a few times. This chain links TRBV11-2 with TRBJ2-7; D might be TRBD1 (5 bases). CDR1 and CDR2 from the germline V gene are SGHAT and FQNNGV. The CDR3 is 13 residues long. V was clipped by 5 bases and J by 3 bases, with 11 bases between them. The CDR3 DNA sequence: TGTGCCAGCAGCACATCACAGGTCTACGAGCAGTACTTC. This encodes CASSTSQVYEQYF.

V gene TRBV29-1 combines with J gene TRBJ2-7; D gene unclear. CDR3 length: 12 amino acids. The germline V gene encodes CDR1 SQVTM and CDR2 ANQGSEA. Trimming removed 8 bases at V and 2 bases at J, with 13 bases between. CDR3 DNA: TGCAGCCAGGACGGAGAGACCTACGAGCAGTACTTC. Translating gives CSQDGETYEQYF.

The V gene is TRBV5-6, the J gene TRBJ2-1, with TRBD2 matching over 9 bases. CDR3 size: 18 residues. The germline CDR1 and CDR2 sequences are SGHDT and YYEEEE. V shed 3 bases and J 4 bases; nucleotides not matched to a gene: 14. Written as DNA, the CDR3 is TGTGCCAGCAGCTCCGAATCCTTAGCGGGGGACCCTTACAATGAGCAGTTCTTC. Protein: CASSSESLAGDPYNEQFF.

The rearrangement uses TRBV9 and TRBJ1-6, with TRBD1 matching over 11 bases. CDR3 length: 16 residues. The ends lost 4 bases at V and 7 bases at J; junction bases unmatched: 7. Looked up from germline, CDR1 is SGDLS and CDR2 is YYNGEE. CDR3 coding DNA: TGTGCCAGCAGCCCTCGGACAGGGGGCTCAAATTCACCCCTCCACTTT. Encoded protein: CASSPRTGGSNSPLHF.

The chain uses TRBV29-1 and TRBJ1-1, with D maybe TRBD1 (5 bases). V was clipped by 7 bases and J by 4 bases, with 19 bases between them. Germline CDR1 SQVTM, CDR2 ANQGSEA. The CDR3 runs to 14 residues. CDR3 region: CSAKGGARITEAFF. The CDR3 coding sequence is TGCAGCGCGAAAGGAGGGGCGAGGATCACTGAAGCTTTCTTT. Based on the CDR3 plus reference TRBV29-1 and TRBJ1-1, the full variable domain is SAVISQKPSRDICQRGTSLTIQCQVDSQVTMMFWYRQQPGQSLTLIATANQGSEATYESGFVIDKFPISRPNLTFSTLTVSNMSPEDSSIYLCSAKGGARITEAFFGQGTRLTVV.

This clone was detected once. This chain links TRBV4-2 with TRBJ2-3; perhaps TRBD2 as D (5 bases). From germline, CDR1 is LGHNA and CDR2 YNFKEQ. The length of the CDR3 is 16 residues. The V end was cut by 4 bases, the J end by 5 bases, with 19 bases between. The CDR3, as DNA: TGTGCCAGCAGCCGGGAAGGAGGCCTTCCATTAGATACGCAGTATTTT. It is translated as CASSREGGLPLDTQYF.

The genes are TRBV7-9 and TRBJ2-5; D possibly matches TRBD1 or TRBD2 (5 bases each). The length of the CDR3 is 15 residues. Germline V gene data show CDR1 as SEHNR and CDR2 as FQNEAQ (reference sequence). The ends were cut back, 6 bases at V and 1 base at J, with 15 bases in the middle. CDR3 in DNA: TGTGCCAGCAGTCTCTCGGGGCAGGTCCAAGAGACCCAGTACTTC. This encodes CASSLSGQVQETQYF.

This clone was picked up a small number of times. The chain employs TRBV29-1 and TRBJ2-1, with TRBD1 as a possible D gene (5 bases). The CDR3 contains 11 residues. V was clipped by 4 bases and J by 14 bases, with 15 bases between them. Germline-derived CDR1 and CDR2 are SQVTM and ANQGSEA. CDR3 amino acids: CSVALGQLKFF. The CDR3 nucleotides read TGCAGCGTTGCGCTGGGGCAACTGAAGTTCTTC.

The chain combines TRBV7-3 with TRBJ2-1, with D perhaps TRBD1 (6 bases). The CDR3 has 16 amino acids. Trimming shortened V by 3 bases and J by 1 base, and 13 bases separated the two germline ends. In germline, CDR1 is SGHTA, CDR2 FQGTGA. CDR3 coding DNA: TGTGCCAGCAGCTTCGCAGGGGCTTCATCCTACAATGAGCAGTTCTTC. Protein: CASSFAGASSYNEQFF.

V usage is TRBV29-1 and J usage is TRBJ2-6; 9 bases fit TRBD1. The germline gives CDR1 SQVTM, CDR2 ANQGSEA. This CDR3 is built from 16 residues. V was clipped by 4 bases and J by 0 bases; unmatched bases: 4. The CDR3 spells CSVGDRASSGANVLTF. The CDR3 bases are TGCAGCGTTGGGGACAGGGCTAGCTCTGGGGCCAACGTCCTGACTTTC. Looking up the rest from reference TRBV29-1 and TRBJ2-6 gives the full variable domain: SAVISQKPSRDICQRGTSLTIQCQVDSQVTMMFWYRQQPGQSLTLIATANQGSEATYESGFVIDKFPISRPNLTFSTLTVSNMSPEDSSIYLCSVGDRASSGANVLTFGAGSRLTVL.

This clone occurred a few times. The CDR3 sequence is CASSLSLLRGHTEAFF. In nucleotides, the CDR3 is TGTGCCAGCAGTTTATCCCTCTTGCGGGGTCACACTGAAGCTTTCTTT. The rearrangement links TRBV27 to TRBJ1-1; D gene ambiguous. Germline V gene lookup returns CDR1 MNHEY and CDR2 SMNVEV (reference sequence). Trimming cost V 0 bases and J 3 bases, with 14 bases left between them. CDR3 length: 16 residues.

V is TRBV30 and J is TRBJ1-2, with TRBD1 as a possible D gene (6 bases). The V gene lost 1 base and the J gene lost 7 bases, with 22 bases spanning the gap. The CDR3 contains 16 residues. CDR1 is GTSNPN and CDR2 is SVGIG in the germline V gene (reference sequence). Written as DNA, the CDR3 is TGTGCCTGGAGTGCCCAAATCGCAGGGGTAAGAGGTGGCTACACCTTC. Encoded protein: CAWSAQIAGVRGGYTF.